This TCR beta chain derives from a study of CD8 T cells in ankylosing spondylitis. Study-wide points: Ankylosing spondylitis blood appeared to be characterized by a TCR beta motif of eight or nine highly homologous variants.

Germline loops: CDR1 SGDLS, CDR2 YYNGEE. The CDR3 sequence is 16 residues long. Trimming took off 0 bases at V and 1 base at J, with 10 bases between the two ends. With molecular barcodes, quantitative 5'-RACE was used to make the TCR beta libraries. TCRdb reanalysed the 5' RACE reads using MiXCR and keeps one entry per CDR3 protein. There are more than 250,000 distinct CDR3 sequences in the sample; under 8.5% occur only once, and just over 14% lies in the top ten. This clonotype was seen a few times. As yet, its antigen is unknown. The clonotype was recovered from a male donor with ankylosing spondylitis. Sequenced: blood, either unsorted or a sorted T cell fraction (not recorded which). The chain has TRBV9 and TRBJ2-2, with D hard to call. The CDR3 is CASSVASAENTGELFF. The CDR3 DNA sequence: TGTGCCAGCAGCGTAGCTTCGGCGGAGAACACCGGGGAGCTGTTTTTT.